This is a list of T cell receptor beta chains from one sample in a study of blood T cell repertoires in COVID-19. TCRdb's copy holds only in-frame clones and misses some; the assay was immunoSEQ multiplex PCR. In the table there are about 200,000 clones, about 85% of which are singletons. The sequenced material came from peripheral blood. These receptors were taken from a woman between 40 and 50 years old with COVID-19, enrolled during active disease. The CDR3 runs from the conserved cysteine through the conserved F or W. Fields, in order: V gene, CDR3 protein.

v_call: TRBV7-2; cdr3_aa: CASSLVKNYEQYF
v_call: TRBV6-5; cdr3_aa: CASSTTGQSGELFF
v_call: TRBV5-6; cdr3_aa: CASRGRRGSYEQYF
v_call: TRBV5-4; cdr3_aa: CASSLDGYNQPQHF
v_call: TRBV7-7; cdr3_aa: CASTTSTGAMGELFF
v_call: TRBV18; cdr3_aa: CASSSNSDQPQHF
v_call: TRBV18; cdr3_aa: CASSPSGSSGYEQYF
v_call: TRBV14; cdr3_aa: CASSPTGKSNQPQHF
v_call: TRBV7-6; cdr3_aa: CASSPNRGHTEAFF
v_call: TRBV28; cdr3_aa: CASSSPGHLNTEAFF
v_call: TRBV7-8; cdr3_aa: CASMASRQGAWDTQYF
v_call: TRBV30; cdr3_aa: CAWSVLFGAEAFF
v_call: TRBV12-5; cdr3_aa: CASARDSREDTQYF
v_call: TRBV7-8; cdr3_aa: CASSLDYTSGGAGKQFF
v_call: TRBV5-1; cdr3_aa: CASSPGQGVADTQYF
v_call: TRBV7-7; cdr3_aa: CASSLSTVFGEQYF
v_call: TRBV5-8; cdr3_aa: CASNRGGQGAQEPLHF
v_call: TRBV29-1; cdr3_aa: CSVVSGVNQPQHF
v_call: TRBV6-5; cdr3_aa: CATSTGRANTEAFF
v_call: TRBV16; cdr3_aa: CASSQPGTVYQPQHF
v_call: TRBV29-1; cdr3_aa: CSVGQAGGLGAQYF
v_call: TRBV7-8; cdr3_aa: CASSLDRANYGYTF
v_call: TRBV3-1/TRBV3-2; cdr3_aa: CASSQDSATRWYEQYF
v_call: TRBV3-1/TRBV3-2; cdr3_aa: CASSQATGGLAGGRIYEQFF